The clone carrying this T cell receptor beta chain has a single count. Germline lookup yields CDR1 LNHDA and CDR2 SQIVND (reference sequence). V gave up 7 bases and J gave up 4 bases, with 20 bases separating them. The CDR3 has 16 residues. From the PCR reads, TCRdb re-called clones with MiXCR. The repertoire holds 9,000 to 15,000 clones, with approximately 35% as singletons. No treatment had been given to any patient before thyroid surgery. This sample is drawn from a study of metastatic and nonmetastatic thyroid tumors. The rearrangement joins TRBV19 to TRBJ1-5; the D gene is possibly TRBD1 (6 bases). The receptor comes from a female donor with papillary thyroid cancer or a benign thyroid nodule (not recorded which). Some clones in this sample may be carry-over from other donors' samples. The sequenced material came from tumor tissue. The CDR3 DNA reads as TGTGCCAGTACCATGTATAGGGGGGGGAGGAATCAGCCCCAGCATTTT. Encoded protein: CASTMYRGGRNQPQHF.